The 21 T cell receptor beta chains below come from one sample, sequenced in a study of blood T cell repertoires in COVID-19. The repertoire was sequenced with immunoSEQ multiplex PCR; TCRdb's copy has only in-frame clones and lacks some. The repertoire holds over 90,000 clones, roughly nine tenths seen once, with approximately 5% in the top ten. The sample comprised peripheral blood. Receptors originate from a woman aged 45-65 years with COVID-19, enrolled during active disease.

The chain is built from TRBV30 and TRBJ1-5; 9 nucleotides line up with TRBD1. V shed 2 bases, J shed 3 bases, and the junction held 5 bases outside the gene matches. This CDR3 contains 15 residues. CDR1 is GTSNPN and CDR2 is SVGIG in the germline V gene (reference sequence). The CDR3 DNA reads as TGTGCCTGGAGTACGACAGGGGGTGTCAATCAGCCCCAGCATTTT. Translation: CAWSTTGGVNQPQHF.

With respect to this clone: Other nucleotide sequences from this sample produce the same CDR3. This chain joins TRBV5-1 and TRBJ2-5; D is unclear. This CDR3 spans 14 amino acids. Trimming removed 4 bases from V and 1 base from J, with 11 bases in between. From germline, CDR1 is SGHRS and CDR2 YFSETQ. CDR3 DNA: TGCGCCAGCAGCCCGACTGGCAGCCAAGAGACCCAGTACTTC. Translating it yields CASSPTGSQETQYF. The full variable domain, rest sourced from reference TRBV5-1 and TRBJ2-5, is KAGVTQTPRYLIKTRGQQVTLSCSPISGHRSVSWYQQTPGQGLQFLFEYFSETQRNKGNFPGRFSGRQFSNSRSEMNVSTLELGDSALYLCASSPTGSQETQYFGPGTRLLVL.

The chain employs TRBV4-3 and TRBJ2-3; TRBD2 matches at 8 bases. CDR3 length: 16 amino acids. J lost 6 bases, V lost 3 bases, and 11 bases had no gene match. Germline CDR1 and CDR2: LGHNA and YSLEER. The CDR3 coding sequence is TGCGCCAGCAGCCAGGAACCAAGCGGGAGCGGGGATACGCAGTATTTT. Residues: CASSQEPSGSGDTQYF.

CDR3 nucleotides: TGTGCCAGCAGTTACGGGGAGATCAATCAGCCCCAGCATTTT. Translating it yields CASSYGEINQPQHF. The chain joins TRBV6-5 to TRBJ1-5; D is unclear. This CDR3 region has 14 residues. Germline values: CDR1 MNHEY, CDR2 SVGAGI. V was pared by 2 bases and J by 3 bases, with 8 bases between.

This chain uses TRBV11-2 with TRBJ2-7; 9 bases agree with TRBD1. V lost 4 bases and J lost 2; bases outside the gene matches: 3. CDR3 length: 14 residues. Germline-derived CDR1 and CDR2 are SGHAT and FQNNGV. CDR3 nucleotides: TGTGCCAGCAGCTCGGGACAGGGCCCCTACGAGCAGTACTTC. Its translation: CASSSGQGPYEQYF.

The genes are TRBV5-4 and TRBJ1-2; 9 bases are shared with TRBD1. The V gene's germline CDR1 is SGHNT and CDR2 YYREEE (reference sequence). Trimming at V came to 2 bases and at J to 5 bases, leaving 4 bases not matched to a gene. This CDR3 comprises 14 residues. CDR3 protein: CASSLTQGAYGYTF. CDR3 DNA: TGTGCCAGCAGCTTAACACAGGGGGCATATGGCTACACCTTC. The full variable domain, its missing parts supplied by reference TRBV5-4 and TRBJ1-2, is ETGVTQSPTHLIKTRGQQVTLRCSSQSGHNTVSWYQQALGQGPQFIFQYYREEENGRGNFPPRFSGLQFPNYSSELNVNALELDDSALYLCASSLTQGAYGYTFGSGTRLTVV.

As DNA, the CDR3 is TGTGCCAGCAGTTACTCGGCGGGTCGCACTGAAGCTTTCTTT. As protein: CASSYSAGRTEAFF. This rearrangement joins TRBV6-2 or TRBV6-3 to TRBJ1-1, with D unclear. In germline, CDR1 is MNHEY, CDR2 SVGEGT. The CDR3 length is 14 residues. The V end was cut by 0 bases, the J end by 4 bases, with 9 bases between.

This chain links TRBV2 with TRBJ2-7; no reliable D call. This CDR3 region has 11 residues. From germline, CDR1 is SNHLY and CDR2 FYNNEI. V shed 8 bases and J shed 2 bases, with 7 bases lying between them. The CDR3 DNA reads as TGTGCCAGCGCACAGACCTACGAGCAGTACTTC. Translating gives CASAQTYEQYF. Filled out from reference TRBV2 and TRBJ2-7, the complete variable domain reads EPEVTQTPSHQVTQMGQEVILRCVPISNHLYFYWYRQILGQKVEFLVSFYNNEISEKSEIFDDQFSVERPDGSNFTLKIRSTKLEDSAMYFCASAQTYEQYFGPGTRLTVT.

The chain links TRBV9 to TRBJ1-5; D call uncertain. The CDR3 runs to 15 residues. The V end was cut by 0 bases, the J end by 1 base, with 8 bases between. CDR1 and CDR2 (germline): SGDLS, YYNGEE. CDR3 residues: CASSVGPGSNQPQHF. The CDR3 DNA follows: TGTGCCAGCAGCGTAGGACCGGGAAGCAATCAGCCCCAGCATTTT.

The chain uses TRBV6-5 and TRBJ1-1; D uncertain. V lost 4 bases and J lost 0, with 9 bases in between. CDR3 length: 14 residues. Germline CDR1 MNHEY, CDR2 SVGAGI. Written as DNA, the CDR3 is TGTGCCAGCAGTTTCGGAGGAATGAACACTGAAGCTTTCTTT. Amino acid sequence: CASSFGGMNTEAFF.

The V gene is TRBV6-1, the J gene TRBJ2-7, with TRBD2 matching over 10 bases. This CDR3 contains 15 residues. V lost 2 bases to trimming and J lost 5 bases; unmatched junction nucleotides: 6. CDR1 is MNHNS, CDR2 SASEGT, per germline. The CDR3 protein is CASSEQASGGNEQYF. The CDR3 DNA is TGTGCCAGCAGTGAACAGGCTAGCGGGGGAAACGAGCAGTACTTC.

In this sample, this clone turned up once. The chain employs TRBV5-1 and TRBJ1-1; TRBD1 is a possible D gene (6 bases). Germline V CDR1 and CDR2: SGHRS, YFSETQ. V lost 6 bases, J lost 4 bases, and 13 bases lay in between. This CDR3 has 13 amino acids. CDR3 protein: CASTGGAGTEAFF. The CDR3 DNA sequence: TGCGCCAGCACCGGGGGGGCGGGCACTGAAGCTTTCTTT.

V and J are TRBV18 and TRBJ2-5; D not resolved. Trimming stripped 0 bases from V and 2 bases from J, with 10 bases between. CDR1 and CDR2 from the germline V gene are KGHSH and LQKENI. This CDR3 region has 15 residues. The CDR3: CASSPPLALQETQYF. The CDR3 coding sequence is TGTGCCAGCTCACCACCCTTAGCACTTCAAGAGACCCAGTACTTC.

The sample holds a few counts of this clone. The chain has TRBV7-3 and TRBJ1-3; no firm D call. This CDR3 comprises 13 residues. CDR1 and CDR2 (germline): SGHTA, FQGTGA. Deletions cut 5 bases from V and 4 bases from J, with 9 bases between. In DNA, the CDR3 is TGTGCCAGCAGCATAATGCGGGGAAACACCATATATTTT. This encodes CASSIMRGNTIYF.

This chain connects TRBV6-4 to TRBJ2-7; 8 bases map to TRBD1. CDR3 length: 16 amino acids. CDR1 MRHNA and CDR2 SNTAGT come from the germline V gene. V trimming: 0 bases; J trimming: 4 bases; junction bases outside the gene matches: 8. Written as DNA, the CDR3 is TGTGCCAGCAGTGACTCTAAGCGAGACAGGGGTTACGAGCAGTACTTC. Translating gives CASSDSKRDRGYEQYF.

The chain uses TRBV6-2 or TRBV6-3 and TRBJ2-7; 8 bases line up with TRBD1. This CDR3 has 14 amino acids. V lost 6 bases, J lost 1 base, and 5 bases stayed unmatched. CDR1 and CDR2 from the germline V gene are MNHEY and SVGEGT. For the CDR3, the DNA is TGTGCCAGCAGCAACAGGGGGAGTTCCTACGAGCAGTACTTC. This sequence encodes CASSNRGSSYEQYF.

V and J are TRBV19 and TRBJ2-7; weak D call: TRBD2 (5 bases). CDR1 is LNHDA, CDR2 SQIVND, per germline (reference sequence). Trimming cost V 3 bases and J 4 bases, with 16 bases left between them. CDR3 length: 15 amino acids. CDR3 DNA sequence: TGTGCCAGTAGTATGCGGGCCTCTTTGTGGTACGAGCAGTACTTC. Amino acid sequence: CASSMRASLWYEQYF. Combining the CDR3 with reference TRBV19 and TRBJ2-7 gives the whole variable domain DGGITQSPKYLFRKEGQNVTLSCEQNLNHDAMYWYRQDPGQGLRLIYYSQIVNDFQKGDIAEGYSVSREKKESFPLTVTSAQKNPTAFYLCASSMRASLWYEQYFGPGTRLTVT.

CDR3 sequence: CASSEPGLGRYEQYF. The CDR3 nucleotides are TGTGCCAGCAGTGAACCAGGACTAGGGCGATACGAGCAGTACTTC. The chain joins TRBV6-1 to TRBJ2-7, with 7 bases lining up with TRBD2. Germline V gene sequence: CDR1 MNHNS, CDR2 SASEGT. V shed 2 bases, J shed 4 bases, and the junction held 8 bases outside the gene matches. This CDR3 spans 15 amino acids.

The chain joins TRBV30 to TRBJ1-6, with a tentative D call TRBD1 (5 bases). Between the trimmed V and J ends, which lost 4 bases and 5 bases, there was a span of 9 bases. The CDR3 runs to 13 residues. Germline CDR1 GTSNPN, CDR2 SVGIG (reference sequence). CDR3 nucleotides: TGTGCCTGGACAGGGTCCGATAATTCACCCCTCCACTTT. It codes for CAWTGSDNSPLHF.

This chain connects TRBV6-5 to TRBJ2-1; TRBD2 matches 11 bases. The CDR3 runs to 15 residues. Trimming took 5 bases from V and 8 from J; bases not matched to a gene: 8. The germline CDR1 and CDR2 sequences are MNHEY and SVGAGI. The CDR3 nucleotides are TGTGCCAGCAGTACCCTAGCGGGGGGACCCCATGAGCAGTTCTTC. Its protein is CASSTLAGGPHEQFF.

This CDR3 reads CASSHGLATDTQYF. For the CDR3, the DNA is TGTGCCAGCAGCCACGGACTTGCCACAGATACGCAGTATTTT. The chain carries TRBV6-5 and TRBJ2-3; D may be TRBD2 (5 bases). Trimming cost V 6 bases and J 2 bases, with 12 bases left between them. Germline V gene data show CDR1 as MNHEY and CDR2 as SVGAGI. This CDR3 spans 14 amino acids.